This T cell receptor beta chain was captured in a study of CD8 T cells in ankylosing spondylitis. TCRdb independently ran MiXCR on the 5' RACE reads; one entry per CDR3 protein. The table shows about 140,000 distinct CDR3 sequences, with 25% to 35% occurring only once. The length of the CDR3 is 16 residues. J was trimmed by 0 bases and V by 4 bases; bases with no gene match: 9. The germline V gene encodes CDR1 SGHRS and CDR2 YFSETQ. Sequencing was performed on synovial fluid, either unsorted or a sorted T cell fraction (not recorded which). This clonotype was sampled from a male donor with ankylosing spondylitis. The chain recombines TRBV5-1 with TRBJ2-7; 8 bases map to TRBD2. The CDR3 reads CASSPNPLAASYEQYF. The DNA for the CDR3 is TGCGCCAGCAGCCCAAACCCACTAGCGGCCTCCTACGAGCAGTACTTC.